These 22 T cell receptor beta chains were sequenced from one sample in a study of cytomegalovirus exposure and HLA in healthy donors. Researchers ran the PCR with 60 Vbeta and 13 Jbeta primers. The assay was immunoSEQ multiplex PCR, and TCRdb's table has in-frame clones only and misses some. The sample shows 130,000 or so clones, around three quarters of them seen only once. Specimen: PBMCs. The receptor set was obtained from a woman aged 40-49 years in good health and CMV-seronegative.

The chain carries TRBV7-2 and TRBJ2-3; 9 bases are a match to TRBD2. Losses at the gene ends were 1 base for V and 4 bases for J; bases not matched to a gene: 6. This CDR3 is built from 16 residues. Germline V lookup: CDR1 SGHTA, CDR2 FQGNSA. The CDR3 loop reads CASSLVSGSSPDTQYF. CDR3 DNA: TGTGCCAGCAGCTTAGTTAGCGGGAGTAGCCCAGATACGCAGTATTTT.

V is TRBV28 and J is TRBJ1-2; no reliable D call. The CDR3 sequence is 12 residues long. V was shortened by 3 bases and J by 4 bases, with 6 bases between the two germline ends. The germline gives CDR1 MDHEN, CDR2 SYDVKM. The CDR3 bases are TGTGCCAGCAGTTTCAGGTCCTATGGCTACACCTTC. Amino acid sequence: CASSFRSYGYTF.

The chain joins TRBV28 to TRBJ2-5; 9 bases fit TRBD1. This CDR3 region has 17 residues. Trimming at V came to 5 bases and at J to 4 bases, leaving 14 bases not matched to a gene. In germline, CDR1 is MDHEN, CDR2 SYDVKM. The CDR3 is CASSPYRTGVALETQYF. The CDR3 DNA reads as TGTGCCAGCAGTCCCTATCGGACAGGGGTAGCCCTAGAGACCCAGTACTTC.

Here the CDR3 DNA reads TGTGCCAGCTCGCGGACGGATGGGAGCATCCAGTACTTC. Protein: CASSRTDGSIQYF. The chain carries TRBV18 and TRBJ2-5, with D maybe TRBD2 (5 bases). The V end was cut by 6 bases, the J end by 10 bases, with 18 bases between. Germline V lookup: CDR1 KGHSH, CDR2 LQKENI. The CDR3 runs 13 residues.

The gene calls are TRBV25-1 and TRBJ2-7; D gene uncertain. Trimming cost V 4 bases and J 0 bases, with 7 bases left between them. Germline CDR1 MGHDK, CDR2 SYGVNS. The CDR3 sequence is 13 residues long. CDR3 region: CASSGPRSYEQYF. CDR3 bases: TGTGCCAGCAGTGGGCCTCGCTCCTACGAGCAGTACTTC.

This clone is a singleton in its sample. V and J are TRBV4-2 and TRBJ2-3; possible D gene TRBD2, 6 bases. CDR1 and CDR2 (germline): LGHNA, YNFKEQ. This CDR3 contains 17 residues. V gave up 4 bases and J gave up 0 bases, with 17 bases separating them. The CDR3 DNA sequence: TGTGCCAGCAGCCCCCTCGACAGCGGGTCTAGCACAGATACGCAGTATTTT. It is translated as CASSPLDSGSSTDTQYF.

The J gene is TRBJ1-5, the V gene TRBV6-1, with TRBD1 matching 8 bases. Germline lookup yields CDR1 MNHNS and CDR2 SASEGT. The trim removed 4 bases at V and 6 bases at J, leaving 2 bases unmatched. CDR3 length: 13 residues. DNA of the CDR3: TGTGCCAGCAGTGTGGACAGGGTTCAGCCCCAGCATTTT. It specifies CASSVDRVQPQHF.

The chain has TRBV7-3 and TRBJ2-3; D uncertain. Trimming pared 0 bases from V and 6 bases from J, leaving 7 bases between. This CDR3 has 13 amino acids. The germline CDR1 and CDR2 sequences are SGHTA and FQGTGA. The CDR3 DNA follows: TGTGCCAGCAGCTTAACTCGGGTGGATACGCAGTATTTT. This translates into CASSLTRVDTQYF.

V is TRBV27 and J is TRBJ1-1, with D possibly TRBD1 on 5 matching bases. Trimming removed 2 bases from V and 6 bases from J, with 10 bases in between. There are 13 residues in the CDR3. Germline CDR1 MNHEY, CDR2 SMNVEV (reference sequence). The CDR3 DNA is TGTGCCAGCAGTTTACTGGGGCAACCTGAAGCTTTCTTT. Its protein is CASSLLGQPEAFF.

This clone came up once. At the DNA level, this CDR3 is encoded by other sequences in the same sample as well. The chain is built from TRBV6-5 and TRBJ1-1; 9 nucleotides line up with TRBD1. Germline V lookup: CDR1 MNHEY, CDR2 SVGAGI. There are 13 residues in the CDR3. The V gene end was trimmed by 0 bases and the J gene end by 11 bases; junction bases not matched to a gene: 4. CDR3 protein: CASSYSGTGRAFF. In DNA form, the CDR3 reads TGTGCCAGCAGTTACTCGGGGACAGGGCGGGCTTTCTTT.

This chain uses TRBV28 with TRBJ2-5, with TRBD1 matching 8 bases. Matching the DNA end better, TRBJ2-7 makes the J call doubtful. This CDR3 comprises 17 residues. In germline, CDR1 is MDHEN, CDR2 SYDVKM. This CDR3 is CASSLPRTGSSSYEQYF. The CDR3 nucleotides read TGTGCCAGCAGTCTCCCCCGGACAGGGTCTAGCTCCTACGAGCAGTACTTC.

V gene TRBV4-3 combines with J gene TRBJ2-7; TRBD2 matches 10 bases. Germline V lookup: CDR1 LGHNA, CDR2 YSLEER. The J segment lost 4 bases and the V segment lost 0 bases, leaving 12 bases of the junction unmatched. The CDR3 spans 18 residues. The DNA of the CDR3 is TGCGCCAGCAGCCAAGATCGACAACTAGCGGGGCTCTTATACGAGCAGTACTTC. Amino acids: CASSQDRQLAGLLYEQYF.

Turning to this clone: At one end the junction does not follow the germline gene, possibly because of a read error. V and J are TRBV28 and TRBJ2-6; TRBD1 is a possible D gene (6 bases). Looked up from germline, CDR1 is MDHEN and CDR2 is SYDVKM. The CDR3 has 13 amino acids. This chain's CDR3 is CASKGAGANGLTF. The CDR3 DNA follows: TGTGCCAGCAAGGGAGCAGGGGCCAACGGCCTGACTTTC. The variable domain in full, completed from reference TRBV28 and TRBJ2-6, reads DVKVTQSSRYLVKRTGEKVFLECVQDMDHENMFWYRQDPGLGLRLIYFSYDVKMKEKGDIPEGYSVSREKKERFSLILESASTNQTSMYLCASKGAGANGLTFGAGSRLTVL.

In the case of this clone: The junction differs from germline at one of its ends, possibly a read error. This chain connects TRBV7-6 to TRBJ2-4; tentative D call: TRBD2 (6 bases). Germline V gene lookup returns CDR1 SGHVS and CDR2 FNYEAQ. CDR3 length: 15 amino acids. CDR3 in amino acids: CASSLGGGSKNSQYF. Here the CDR3 DNA reads TGTGCCAGCAGCTTGGGGGGTGGGTCCAAAAACAGTCAGTACTTC.

The chain uses TRBV7-2 and TRBJ2-1; possible D gene TRBD2, 6 bases. There are 14 residues in the CDR3. V lost 5 bases to trimming and J lost 0 bases, with 8 bases between them. Germline V lookup: CDR1 SGHTA, CDR2 FQGNSA. In DNA form, the CDR3 reads TGTGCCAGCAGCCAGACTAGCTCCTACAATGAGCAGTTCTTC. Translation: CASSQTSSYNEQFF. Variable domain in full (rest from reference TRBV7-2 and TRBJ2-1): GAGVSQSPSNKVTEKGKDVELRCDPISGHTALYWYRQSLGQGLEFLIYFQGNSAPDKSGLPSDRFSAERTGGSVSTLTIQRTQQEDSAVYLCASSQTSSYNEQFFGPGTRLTVL.

J is TRBJ2-5 and V is TRBV28, with a tentative D call TRBD1 (5 bases). Trimming left V 2 bases short and J 2 bases short, with 12 bases between. Per germline, CDR1 MDHEN and CDR2 SYDVKM. This CDR3 comprises 15 residues. Here the CDR3 DNA reads TGTGCCAGCAGTTTAGGGGCGGCTACTCAAGAGACCCAGTACTTC. Amino acids: CASSLGAATQETQYF.

The chain uses TRBV5-1 and TRBJ2-7; 11 positions agree with TRBD2. Losses at the gene ends were 5 bases for V and 6 bases for J; bases not matched to a gene: 7. The length of the CDR3 is 14 residues. CDR1 and CDR2 (germline): SGHRS, YFSETQ. In DNA form, the CDR3 reads TGCGCCAGCAGGGTAGCGGGAGGGTCGAGCGAGCAGTACTTC. Protein: CASRVAGGSSEQYF.

The rearrangement links TRBV9 to TRBJ1-2; 7 bases fit TRBD1. The ends lost 3 bases at V and 4 bases at J; junction bases unmatched: 9. The CDR3 is 15 amino acids. Germline V lookup: CDR1 SGDLS, CDR2 YYNGEE. CDR3 in amino acids: CASSAPTGSPYGYTF. The CDR3 nucleotides are TGTGCCAGCAGCGCACCGACAGGGAGCCCCTATGGCTACACCTTC.

The genes are TRBV10-3 and TRBJ2-7; D gene ambiguous. Trimming stripped 0 bases from V and 0 bases from J, with 9 bases between. This CDR3 is built from 15 residues. CDR1 is ENHRY, CDR2 SYGVKD, per germline. For the CDR3, the DNA is TGTGCCATCAGTGAGTCGACTGCGAGCTCCTACGAGCAGTACTTC. Residues: CAISESTASSYEQYF.

There are a few counts of this clone. The J gene is TRBJ2-7, the V gene TRBV10-3; possible D gene TRBD2, 6 bases. CDR3 length: 17 amino acids. CDR1 ENHRY and CDR2 SYGVKD come from the germline V gene. V was clipped by 10 bases and J by 6 bases, with 31 bases between them. This CDR3 is CATIPDQWDSIFPEQYF. In DNA form, the CDR3 reads TGTGCCACCATACCCGACCAATGGGACTCGATATTTCCCGAGCAGTACTTC.

This clone has more than one count but fewer than ten. The CDR3 nucleotides are TGCGCCAGCAGCTCAAATCCGCAGTCTGATACGCAGTATTTT. Amino acid sequence: CASSSNPQSDTQYF. The chain recombines TRBV4-3 with TRBJ2-3; D ambiguous. The CDR3 sequence is 14 residues long. The ends were cut back, 5 bases at V and 6 bases at J, with 15 bases in the middle. Looked up from germline, CDR1 is LGHNA and CDR2 is YSLEER.

This chain connects TRBV19 to TRBJ1-1; D is possibly TRBD1 (6 bases). From germline, CDR1 is LNHDA and CDR2 SQIVND (reference sequence). The length of the CDR3 is 15 residues. The V gene lost 0 bases and the J gene lost 4 bases, with 12 bases spanning the gap. The CDR3 sequence: CASSIELGARTEAFF. The CDR3, as DNA: TGTGCCAGTAGTATAGAGTTGGGGGCGCGCACTGAAGCTTTCTTT.